A selection of T cell receptor beta chains follows, all from one sample in a study of Ad26.COV2.S vaccination and SARS-CoV-2 variants. The assay was immunoSEQ multiplex PCR, and TCRdb's table has in-frame clones only and misses some. The sample gives about 330,000 clones, roughly 88% of which show up once; about 5% is in the top ten. The sample consisted of peripheral blood, taken in a trial of Ad26.COV2.S vaccine versus placebo. Receptor source: a person between 18 and 65 years old who received the Ad26.COV2.S COVID-19 vaccine or a placebo. Each CDR3 is given with its conserved first and last residue. D genes are given only for firm matches. Clone size is given for some rows only: seen once, a few or many times, or a class if the clone is expanded.

size: .; J: TRBJ2-1; V: TRBV4-3; D: .; CDR3: CASSQAWLSYNEQFF; DNA: TGCGCCAGCAGCCAAGCATGGCTCTCCTACAATGAGCAGTTCTTC
size: .; J: TRBJ1-1; V: TRBV19; D: TRBD1; CDR3: CASSDQGGAEAFF; DNA: TGTGCCAGTTCCGACCAGGGGGGGGCTGAAGCTTTCTTT
size: .; J: TRBJ1-2; V: TRBV19; D: .; CDR3: CASSIQARGGYGYTF; DNA: TGTGCCAGTAGTATTCAGGCACGGGGAGGGTATGGCTACACCTTC
size: .; J: TRBJ2-3; V: TRBV12-3/TRBV12-4; D: .; CDR3: CASRTRADTQYF; DNA: TGTGCCAGCAGAACAAGGGCAGATACGCAGTATTTT
size: .; J: TRBJ1-1; V: TRBV5-1; D: TRBD1; CDR3: CASENGDSTEAFF; DNA: TGCGCCAGCGAAAACGGGGACAGCACTGAAGCTTTCTTT
size: once; J: TRBJ2-1; V: TRBV7-6; D: .; CDR3: CASAHGVTYNEQFF; DNA: TGTGCCAGCGCGCACGGGGTAACCTACAATGAGCAGTTCTTC
size: .; J: TRBJ2-3; V: TRBV11-2; D: .; CDR3: CASRITDTQYF; DNA: TGTGCCAGCAGGATCACAGATACGCAGTATTTT
size: .; J: TRBJ1-2; V: TRBV27; D: .; CDR3: CASSPTTGTLYGYTF; DNA: TGTGCCAGCAGTCCTACCACAGGGACTCTCTATGGCTACACCTTC
size: .; J: TRBJ2-3; V: TRBV7-2; D: .; CDR3: CASSRPPRTDTQYF; DNA: TGTGCCAGCAGCAGACCACCTAGGACAGATACGCAGTATTTT
size: .; J: TRBJ2-1; V: TRBV3-1/TRBV3-2; D: TRBD2; CDR3: CASSFGNPGLAGAKQFF; DNA: TGTGCCAGCAGCTTTGGTAACCCGGGACTAGCGGGAGCTAAGCAGTTCTTC
size: .; J: TRBJ1-5; V: TRBV7-9; D: TRBD1; CDR3: CASSFLAGTGNQPQHF; DNA: TGTGCCAGCAGCTTCCTCGCCGGGACAGGGAATCAGCCCCAGCATTTT
size: .; J: TRBJ2-5; V: TRBV19; D: TRBD1; CDR3: CASGGDRGEETQYF; DNA: TGTGCCAGTGGGGGGGACAGGGGTGAGGAGACCCAGTACTTC
size: .; J: TRBJ1-1; V: TRBV4-3; D: .; CDR3: CASSQDWDLTHTEAFF; DNA: TGCGCCAGCAGCCAAGACTGGGACCTTACGCACACTGAAGCTTTCTTT
size: .; J: TRBJ1-1; V: TRBV5-5; D: .; CDR3: CASSLVFRVAKNTEAFF; DNA: TGTGCCAGCAGCTTGGTTTTCAGGGTGGCGAAGAACACTGAAGCTTTCTTT
size: .; J: TRBJ2-3; V: TRBV2; D: .; CDR3: CASLLVKVGSTQYF; DNA: TGTGCCAGTTTACTAGTGAAAGTGGGGTCTACGCAGTATTTT
size: .; J: TRBJ2-6; V: TRBV29-1; D: .; CDR3: CSVRVSGANVLTF; DNA: TGCAGCGTGAGGGTTAGTGGGGCCAACGTCCTGACTTTC